Listed below are T cell receptor beta chains from one sample, sequenced in a study of regulatory and conventional T cells in RAG deficiency. Libraries were prepared by immunoSEQ multiplex PCR; TCRdb keeps only in-frame clonotypes and omits some of them. The table records 45,000 or so clones, 80% to 90% of them present only once. These same records also appear under a second study, on regulatory T cells.

Sequences were obtained from CD4+ effector T cells sorted from blood. The receptor source for this set is a human donor in good health. The CDR3 runs from the conserved cysteine through the conserved F or W. The order of the fields is J gene, V gene, clone size, D gene, CDR3 length, CDR3 protein. D genes are given only for firm matches. Some rows mark clone size as missing; the rest say once, few, many or name a class of expanded clone.

j_gene: TRBJ2-7
v_gene: TRBV5-1
abundance: -
d_gene: -
len: 12
CDR3aa: CASRIGSYEQYF

j_gene: TRBJ1-1
v_gene: TRBV7-9
abundance: -
d_gene: -
len: 13
CDR3aa: CATLFSGNTEAFF

j_gene: TRBJ2-7
v_gene: TRBV7-5
abundance: once
d_gene: -
len: 13
CDR3aa: CAKLRPGDGEQYF

j_gene: TRBJ2-7
v_gene: TRBV7-9
abundance: -
d_gene: TRBD2
len: 15
CDR3aa: CASSLLGLAGELQYF

j_gene: TRBJ1-1
v_gene: TRBV5-1
abundance: -
d_gene: -
len: 14
CDR3aa: CASSVVSLNTEAFF

j_gene: TRBJ1-1
v_gene: TRBV27
abundance: -
d_gene: TRBD1
len: 14
CDR3aa: CASSSGTANTEAFF

j_gene: TRBJ1-1
v_gene: TRBV6-1
abundance: -
d_gene: TRBD1
len: 13
CDR3aa: CASRGQGHTEAFF

j_gene: TRBJ2-1
v_gene: TRBV19
abundance: -
d_gene: TRBD2
len: 16
CDR3aa: CASSPRFSGEGGEQFF

j_gene: TRBJ1-1
v_gene: TRBV10-2
abundance: -
d_gene: TRBD1
len: 14
CDR3aa: CASSRDRGNTEAFF

j_gene: TRBJ1-2
v_gene: TRBV6-5
abundance: -
d_gene: TRBD1
len: 15
CDR3aa: CASSPGDSLNYGYTF

j_gene: TRBJ2-7
v_gene: TRBV12-5
abundance: -
d_gene: TRBD2
len: 15
CDR3aa: CASASVAGFSYEQYF

j_gene: TRBJ2-2
v_gene: TRBV5-1
abundance: -
d_gene: TRBD2
len: 17
CDR3aa: CASSLFGASGGAGELFF

j_gene: TRBJ1-2
v_gene: TRBV18
abundance: -
d_gene: TRBD1
len: 13
CDR3aa: CASSPGGQGGYTF

j_gene: TRBJ1-2
v_gene: TRBV5-1
abundance: -
d_gene: -
len: 15
CDR3aa: CASSLDLGTNYGYTF

j_gene: TRBJ1-1
v_gene: TRBV19
abundance: -
d_gene: -
len: 10
CDR3aa: CASSSAEAFF

j_gene: TRBJ2-3
v_gene: TRBV7-9
abundance: -
d_gene: -
len: 16
CDR3aa: CASSLAGQGVADTQYF

j_gene: TRBJ2-1
v_gene: TRBV9
abundance: -
d_gene: TRBD2
len: 15
CDR3aa: CASSGPPGLVNEQFF

j_gene: TRBJ2-1
v_gene: TRBV7-2
abundance: -
d_gene: TRBD2
len: 16
CDR3aa: CASSLTSGRLYNEQFF

j_gene: TRBJ2-7
v_gene: TRBV28
abundance: -
d_gene: -
len: 20
CDR3aa: CASSYPIVSPSEVSSYEQYF

j_gene: TRBJ2-1
v_gene: TRBV11-2
abundance: -
d_gene: -
len: 13
CDR3aa: CASSLDQGIVQFF

j_gene: TRBJ2-5
v_gene: TRBV27
abundance: -
d_gene: TRBD2
len: 14
CDR3aa: CASRGTIGQETQYF

j_gene: TRBJ1-3
v_gene: TRBV30
abundance: -
d_gene: TRBD1
len: 15
CDR3aa: CAWSRQGGAGNTIYF

j_gene: TRBJ1-2
v_gene: TRBV5-8
abundance: once
d_gene: -
len: 13
CDR3aa: CASSSYGRVGYTF

j_gene: TRBJ2-1
v_gene: TRBV6-5
abundance: -
d_gene: -
len: 13
CDR3aa: CASSQGPYNEQFF

j_gene: TRBJ1-3
v_gene: TRBV5-4
abundance: -
d_gene: -
len: 13
CDR3aa: CASSLGLTDTIYF

j_gene: TRBJ1-2
v_gene: TRBV18
abundance: -
d_gene: -
len: 13
CDR3aa: CASSAGQDYGYTF

j_gene: TRBJ1-5
v_gene: TRBV15
abundance: -
d_gene: -
len: 14
CDR3aa: CATSSLRADQPQHF

j_gene: TRBJ1-1
v_gene: TRBV10-3
abundance: -
d_gene: -
len: 12
CDR3aa: CAISPGETEAFF

j_gene: TRBJ2-7
v_gene: TRBV5-5
abundance: -
d_gene: TRBD2
len: 17
CDR3aa: CASSLGSLAGGFYEQYF

j_gene: TRBJ1-4
v_gene: TRBV5-8
abundance: -
d_gene: TRBD1
len: 17
CDR3aa: CASSLGRGIATNEKLFF

j_gene: TRBJ1-5
v_gene: TRBV28
abundance: -
d_gene: -
len: 17
CDR3aa: CASSLVGGRGSYQPQHF

j_gene: TRBJ2-2
v_gene: TRBV19
abundance: -
d_gene: -
len: 13
CDR3aa: CASSRESSGELFF

j_gene: TRBJ1-1
v_gene: TRBV28
abundance: -
d_gene: -
len: 12
CDR3aa: CASIGGFTEAFF

j_gene: TRBJ2-1
v_gene: TRBV9
abundance: -
d_gene: TRBD1
len: 15
CDR3aa: CASSAGQGLYNEQFF

j_gene: TRBJ2-5
v_gene: TRBV30
abundance: -
d_gene: TRBD2
len: 15
CDR3aa: CAWSAGLAGEETQYF

j_gene: TRBJ2-5
v_gene: TRBV6-1
abundance: -
d_gene: TRBD2
len: 13
CDR3aa: CASQRGGQETQYF

j_gene: TRBJ1-2
v_gene: TRBV18
abundance: -
d_gene: -
len: 13
CDR3aa: CASSPRFGDGYTF

j_gene: TRBJ2-7
v_gene: TRBV4-1
abundance: -
d_gene: TRBD2
len: 16
CDR3aa: CASSQDALAGSYEQYF

j_gene: TRBJ1-2
v_gene: TRBV10-2
abundance: -
d_gene: -
len: 12
CDR3aa: CASLGFDYGYTF

j_gene: TRBJ2-6
v_gene: TRBV5-1
abundance: -
d_gene: TRBD1
len: 18
CDR3aa: CASTTGGTSASGANVLTF

j_gene: TRBJ2-2
v_gene: TRBV19
abundance: -
d_gene: TRBD2
len: 15
CDR3aa: CASMGGTINTGELFF

j_gene: TRBJ2-2
v_gene: TRBV25-1
abundance: -
d_gene: -
len: 14
CDR3aa: CASNQWGNTGELFF

j_gene: TRBJ2-5
v_gene: TRBV4-2
abundance: -
d_gene: -
len: 17
CDR3aa: CASSPTAQASPEETQYF

j_gene: TRBJ1-2
v_gene: TRBV5-1
abundance: few
d_gene: -
len: 16
CDR3aa: CASSLDRGAANYGYTF

j_gene: TRBJ2-5
v_gene: TRBV19
abundance: -
d_gene: TRBD1
len: 14
CDR3aa: CASSIQGARETQYF

j_gene: TRBJ2-1
v_gene: TRBV7-3
abundance: -
d_gene: TRBD2
len: 16
CDR3aa: CASSKQGLAGYNEQFF

j_gene: TRBJ1-3
v_gene: TRBV7-2
abundance: -
d_gene: TRBD1
len: 18
CDR3aa: CASSLGVTGTGSGNTIYF

j_gene: TRBJ1-1
v_gene: TRBV6-6
abundance: -
d_gene: -
len: 13
CDR3aa: CASSYKGNTEAFF

j_gene: TRBJ2-1
v_gene: TRBV4-2
abundance: -
d_gene: -
len: 14
CDR3aa: CASSQGYSGNEQFF

j_gene: TRBJ1-2
v_gene: TRBV2
abundance: once
d_gene: -
len: 13
CDR3aa: CASSEMVRSGYTF

j_gene: TRBJ1-5
v_gene: TRBV28
abundance: -
d_gene: TRBD1
len: 13
CDR3aa: CASRRQGDQPQHF

j_gene: TRBJ2-7
v_gene: TRBV28
abundance: -
d_gene: -
len: 15
CDR3aa: CASGSTGVKFYEQYF

j_gene: TRBJ2-5
v_gene: TRBV5-6
abundance: -
d_gene: -
len: 12
CDR3aa: CASSGGTATQYF

j_gene: TRBJ1-1
v_gene: TRBV18
abundance: -
d_gene: -
len: 13
CDR3aa: CASSHRGVTEAFF

j_gene: TRBJ1-1
v_gene: TRBV30
abundance: -
d_gene: -
len: 13
CDR3aa: CAWSVNQNTEAFF

j_gene: TRBJ2-7
v_gene: TRBV6-1
abundance: -
d_gene: -
len: 14
CDR3aa: CASSLRDGSYEQYF

j_gene: TRBJ2-3
v_gene: TRBV7-9
abundance: -
d_gene: TRBD2
len: 18
CDR3aa: CASINIGGGRMGTDTQYF